Shown below are 13 T cell receptor beta chains from a single sample sequenced in a study of Ad26.COV2.S vaccination and SARS-CoV-2 variants. Indicated treatment: 19 received Ad26.COV2.S at low or high dose, single or two shots; several received placebo; per-sample allocation not given. The investigators took samples on day 63 after the first vaccine or placebo injection. TCRdb's table, derived via immunoSEQ multiplex PCR, lists solely in-frame clones and lacks some. The sample holds 300,000 to 350,000 clones, roughly 84% seen once. This specimen was peripheral blood, taken in a trial of Ad26.COV2.S vaccine versus placebo. These receptors all stem from a person aged 18-60 years who received the Ad26.COV2.S COVID-19 vaccine or a placebo.

The chain couples TRBV5-1 to TRBJ2-3, with D perhaps TRBD1 (6 bases). Germline-derived CDR1 and CDR2 are SGHRS and YFSETQ. V was pared by 5 bases and J by 5 bases, with 9 bases between. The CDR3 runs to 12 residues. The CDR3 loop is CASRTGRDTQYF. The CDR3 region has the DNA TGCGCCAGCAGAACAGGGCGAGATACGCAGTATTTT.

The chain employs TRBV7-9 and TRBJ1-4; TRBD1 matches 7 bases. In germline, CDR1 is SEHNR, CDR2 FQNEAQ (reference sequence). The junction had 6 bases not matched to a gene; V was cut back by 5 bases and J by 6 bases. This CDR3 is built from 14 residues. The CDR3 spells CASSLDRADEKLFF. The CDR3 DNA sequence: TGTGCCAGCAGCCTCGACAGGGCAGATGAAAAACTGTTTTTT.

The table lists this clone with a few counts. CDR3 DNA sequence: TGTGCCAGCAGCTTGGCGGGACATGAGAACTATGGCTACACCTTC. This translates into CASSLAGHENYGYTF. This chain connects TRBV7-8 to TRBJ1-2; possibly TRBD1 for D (6 bases). Germline-derived CDR1 and CDR2 are SGHVS and FQNEAQ. The V end was cut by 3 bases, the J end by 2 bases, with 13 bases between. The CDR3 is 15 amino acids.

The chain combines TRBV11-3 with TRBJ2-1; D possibly corresponds to TRBD2 (6 bases). CDR3 length equals 16 residues. The V gene's germline CDR1 is SGHNT and CDR2 YENEEA. V was clipped by 1 base and J by 7 bases, with 17 bases between them. This chain's CDR3 is CASSLGGEAETNEQFF. CDR3 sequence (DNA): TGTGCCAGCAGCTTAGGGGGGGAGGCGGAGACTAATGAGCAGTTCTTC. The full variable domain, rest sourced from reference TRBV11-3 and TRBJ2-1, is EAGVVQSPRYKIIEKKQPVAFWCNPISGHNTLYWYLQNLGQGPELLIRYENEEAVDDSQLPKDRFSAERLKGVDSTLKIQPAELGDSAVYLCASSLGGEAETNEQFFGPGTRLTVL.

The rearrangement links TRBV7-9 to TRBJ1-6; 9 bases map to TRBD1. The CDR3 extends over 16 amino acids. V shed 5 bases and J 0 bases; nucleotides not matched to a gene: 2. Germline V gene sequence: CDR1 SEHNR, CDR2 FQNEAQ (reference sequence). The CDR3 loop reads CASSPGQGSYNSPLHF. In DNA, the CDR3 is TGTGCCAGCAGCCCGGGACAGGGCTCCTATAATTCACCCCTCCACTTT.

V is TRBV9 and J is TRBJ2-3, with 9 bases identical to TRBD2. Germline CDR1 reads SGDLS; CDR2 reads YYNGEE. The CDR3 length is 14 residues. J was trimmed by 8 bases and V by 2 bases; bases with no gene match: 6. CDR3 sequence (DNA): TGTGCCAGCAGCGTTAGCGGGGGCGGCGTTACGCAGTATTTT. Protein sequence: CASSVSGGGVTQYF.

CDR3 DNA sequence: TGTGCCAGCAGAGCGACAGGATCCTCCTACGAGCAGTACTTC. Its protein product is CASRATGSSYEQYF. The chain joins TRBV2 to TRBJ2-7; D perhaps matches TRBD1 (6 bases). V dropped 6 bases and J dropped 0 bases, with 12 bases sitting between them. CDR1 and CDR2 from the germline V gene are SNHLY and FYNNEI. This CDR3 has 14 amino acids.

The chain employs TRBV7-6 and TRBJ2-1; weak D call: TRBD2 (6 bases). Looked up from germline, CDR1 is SGHVS and CDR2 is FNYEAQ. The CDR3 length is 15 residues. V lost 5 bases, J lost 4 bases, and 15 bases lay in between. In DNA form, the CDR3 reads TGTGCCAGCAGCCCGGGGGACTCGGAGTACAATGAGCAGTTCTTC. Encoded protein: CASSPGDSEYNEQFF. The entire variable domain, with the rest obtained from reference TRBV7-6 and TRBJ2-1, is as follows: GAGVSQSPRYKVTKRGQDVALRCDPISGHVSLYWYRQALGQGPEFLTYFNYEAQQDKSGLPNDRFSAERPEGSISTLTIQRTEQRDSAMYRCASSPGDSEYNEQFFGPGTRLTVL.

The CDR3 sequence: CASSLGRGSAGDTQYF. The CDR3 coding sequence is TGTGCCAGCAGCCTGGGTCGGGGGTCCGCTGGGGATACGCAGTATTTT. V usage is TRBV7-6 and J usage is TRBJ2-3, with D possibly being TRBD2 (6 bases). Trimming shortened V by 5 bases and J by 6 bases, and 21 bases separated the two germline ends. The CDR3 has 16 amino acids. The germline CDR1 and CDR2 sequences are SGHVS and FNYEAQ.

The chain carries TRBV25-1 and TRBJ1-2; weak D call: TRBD1 (5 bases). There are 13 residues in the CDR3. Germline CDR1 and CDR2: MGHDK and SYGVNS. The V and J ends lost 3 bases and 8 bases respectively, with 13 bases between them. CDR3 coding DNA: TGTGCCAGCAGTGATCATGGGGCACGGGGCTACACCTTC. As protein: CASSDHGARGYTF.

This clone has more than one count but fewer than ten. This chain joins TRBV18 and TRBJ2-7, with D possibly matching TRBD1 (6 bases). The CDR3 is 15 amino acids. Germline values: CDR1 KGHSH, CDR2 LQKENI. V was clipped by 2 bases and J by 2 bases, with 13 bases between them. CDR3 sequence (DNA): TGTGCCAGCTCACCATACAGGGACACCCCCTACGAGCAGTACTTC. Translation gives CASSPYRDTPYEQYF.

Regarding this clone: Sequence at one end of the junction differs from germline and may be a read error. The rearrangement uses TRBV30 and TRBJ2-7; 8 nucleotides line up with TRBD1. The length of the CDR3 is 11 residues. Germline V CDR1 and CDR2: GTSNPN, SVGIG (reference sequence). DNA of the CDR3: TGTGCCTGGACCGACAGGGGTTTTGTGCACTTC. Protein: CAWTDRGFVHF. The full variable domain, completed using reference TRBV30 and TRBJ2-7, is SQTIHQWPATLVQPVGSPLSLECTVEGTSNPNLYWYRQAAGRGLQLLFYSVGIGQISSEVPQNLSASRPQDRQFILSSKKLLLSDSGFYLCAWTDRGFVHFGPGTRLTVT.

Only one count was recorded for this clone. The chain has TRBV9 and TRBJ1-2; D uncertain. The V end was cut by 0 bases, the J end by 3 bases, with 6 bases between. The CDR3 spans 13 residues. The germline CDR1 and CDR2 sequences are SGDLS and YYNGEE. CDR3 amino acids: CASSVGSDYGYTF. The DNA for the CDR3 is TGTGCCAGCAGCGTAGGGAGTGACTATGGCTACACCTTC.